These T cell receptor beta chains were read from a single sample in a study of breast tumors, draining lymph nodes, adjacent tissues. TCRdb used MiXCR to reprocess the multiplex PCR reads, holding one entry per CDR3 protein. There are under 350,000 distinct CDR3 sequences in the sample; over 30% occur only once, and 0.85% to 1.3% lies in the top ten. The sequencing sample was made of axillary lymph node tissue. All receptors derive from a female donor with breast cancer. Some clones in this sample may be carry-over from other donors' samples. The CDR3 runs from the conserved cysteine through the conserved F or W. A D gene is named only where the DNA matches it firmly. Size tells how often a clone was seen (once, few, many) or the class of an expanded clone, and some rows leave it out.

d_call	v_call	j_call	clone_size	cdr3_nt	cdr3_aa
TRBD2	TRBV24-1	TRBJ2-3	.	TGTGCCACCAGTGACTACCTAGCGGGAGTTCCAGATACGCAGTATTTT	CATSDYLAGVPDTQYF
.	TRBV20-1	TRBJ1-5	many	TGCAGTGCTAGATCTGGGTTTAATGACCAGCCCCAGCATTTT	CSARSGFNDQPQHF
TRBD1	TRBV20-1	TRBJ2-7	few	TGCAGTGCTAGGGTAGGGGGCTTGCCTTCCGAGCAGTACTTC	CSARVGGLPSEQYF
TRBD2	TRBV30	TRBJ2-3	few	TGTGCCTGGACCAGGGTGGGGGGGGGCACAGATACGCAGTATTTT	CAWTRVGGGTDTQYF
TRBD1	TRBV19	TRBJ1-1	.	TGTGCCAGTAGTAGTCGACAGGGGGAGGGGGTCCACACTGAAGCTTTCTTT	CASSSRQGEGVHTEAFF
TRBD1	TRBV24-1	TRBJ2-3	.	TGTGCCACCAGTGATCCCGGGACAGGGGCAGATACGCAGTATTTT	CATSDPGTGADTQYF
.	TRBV6-2/TRBV6-3	TRBJ2-5	.	TGTGCCAGCAGGGGGGCAGGGGTTTCTCTAACGGAGACCCAGTACTTC	CASRGAGVSLTETQYF
.	TRBV5-1	TRBJ2-7	.	TGCGCCAGCAGACTGAGCGGGTACGAGCAGTACTTC	CASRLSGYEQYF
TRBD2	TRBV20-1	TRBJ2-5	many	TGCAGTGCTAGGACTAGCGGGAGGGCCTTTGAGACCCAGTACTTC	CSARTSGRAFETQYF
.	TRBV7-9	TRBJ2-1	.	TGTGCCAGCAGCTACCCATCACAGGGAGAAGAGCAGTTCTTC	CASSYPSQGEEQFF
.	TRBV4-3	TRBJ2-1	many	TGCGCCAGCAGCCAAACCGATGATGAGCAGTTCTTC	CASSQTDDEQFF
TRBD2	TRBV6-2/TRBV6-3	TRBJ2-2	.	TGTGCCAGCAGTCGGACTAGCGGGGGTCCGAACACCGGGGAGCTGTTTTTT	CASSRTSGGPNTGELFF
TRBD1	TRBV20-1	TRBJ1-6	few	TGCAGTGCTGGGACAGGGGGAATATTGCAGCGGAATTCACCCCTCCACTTT	CSAGTGGILQRNSPLHF
.	TRBV20-1	TRBJ2-2	.	TGCAGTGCTAGTGAGGCCACGTCCACCGGGGAGCTGTTTTTT	CSASEATSTGELFF
.	TRBV7-3	TRBJ1-6	many	TGTGCCAGCAGCTTGGACAGCTCCTATAATTCACCCCTCCACTTT	CASSLDSSYNSPLHF
.	TRBV29-1	TRBJ2-6	.	TGCAGCCCATGCCGGATAGCGGCCGGGGCCGACGTCCTGACTTTC	CSPCRIAAGADVLTF
TRBD2	TRBV29-1	TRBJ2-5	many	TGCAGCGTTGAAACCCCCCTAGCGGATAAACAAGAGACCCAGTACTTC	CSVETPLADKQETQYF
.	TRBV12-3/TRBV12-4	TRBJ1-5	many	TGTGCCAGCAGTTTTCGACAGGGCAATCAGCCCCAGCATTTT	CASSFRQGNQPQHF
TRBD1	TRBV11-2	TRBJ2-2	few	TGTGCCAGCAGCTCAGGACAGGGTCCCGGGGAGCTGTTTTTT	CASSSGQGPGELFF
.	TRBV5-1	TRBJ2-1	.	TGCGCCAGCAGCTTGGGACAGGAGACCTACAATGAGCAGTTCTTC	CASSLGQETYNEQFF
.	TRBV11-3	TRBJ1-3	many	TGTGCCAGCAGCCCGTACACAGGCAGCTCTGGAAACACCATATATTTT	CASSPYTGSSGNTIYF
TRBD2	TRBV4-3	TRBJ2-3	many	TGCGCCAGCAGCCAAGTAGTCGCTAGCGGGAGGCCCGGCACAGATACGCAGTATTTT	CASSQVVASGRPGTDTQYF
.	TRBV6-5	TRBJ2-3	many	TGTGCCAGCAGTGAGGGGGGGAGGGAACACAGAGGTACGCAGTATTTT	CASSEGGREHRGTQYF
TRBD1	TRBV12-3/TRBV12-4	TRBJ1-2	many	TGTGCCAGCAGTAATGGACAGGGGAACTATGGCTACACCTTC	CASSNGQGNYGYTF
TRBD2	TRBV5-1	TRBJ2-1	many	TGCGCCAGCAGCTTGGGCGGGAGTCTCTCCTACAATGAGCAGTTCTTC	CASSLGGSLSYNEQFF
TRBD1	TRBV19	TRBJ2-7	many	TGTGCCAGTAGTTTTACCGGGACAGGGGATGGCGAGCAGTACTTC	CASSFTGTGDGEQYF
.	TRBV2	TRBJ2-7	many	TGTGCCAGCAGCCCCCTGAGAACCTACGAGCAGTACTTC	CASSPLRTYEQYF
.	TRBV12-3/TRBV12-4	TRBJ2-1	many	TGTGCCAGCAGTTTAGTGACGGTACACCTTGCCAATGAGCAGTTCTTC	CASSLVTVHLANEQFF
.	TRBV24-1	TRBJ2-1	many	TGTGCCACCAGTGATTTGTACAGGGTGGATGAGCAGTTCTTC	CATSDLYRVDEQFF
.	TRBV12-3/TRBV12-4	TRBJ2-7	many	TGTGCCAGCAGTAGATCAGACTATTACTACGAGCAGTACTTC	CASSRSDYYYEQYF
.	TRBV11-2	TRBJ2-7	many	TGTGCCAGCAGCTTAGTTTGGGGGAGTACCTACGAGCAGTACTTC	CASSLVWGSTYEQYF
.	TRBV27	TRBJ2-5	.	TGTGCCAGCGGTGACCTTCTCCAAGAGACCCAGTACTTC	CASGDLLQETQYF
.	TRBV2	TRBJ2-3	.	TGTGCCAGCAGGGAAAGGGTGACAGATACGCAGTATTTT	CASRERVTDTQYF
TRBD1	TRBV7-9	TRBJ2-5	few	TGTGCCAGCAGCGAAGGCGGGACAGGATCGGGGGCCCAGTACTTC	CASSEGGTGSGAQYF
.	TRBV28	TRBJ1-4	once	TGTGCCAGCAGCAGACAGCCAACTAATGAAAAACTGTTTTTT	CASSRQPTNEKLFF
.	TRBV5-6	TRBJ1-1	few	TGTGCCAGCAGCTTGGTAGGGCGGAACACTGAAGCTTTCTTT	CASSLVGRNTEAFF
.	TRBV10-3	TRBJ1-2	many	TGTGCCACCCGGGAGGTCCCTAACTATGGCTACACCTTC	CATREVPNYGYTF
.	TRBV27	TRBJ2-7	few	TGTGCCAGCAGTCCCCGGACTGCGAGCTCCTACGAGCAGTACTTC	CASSPRTASSYEQYF
TRBD2	TRBV7-9	TRBJ2-1	.	TGTGCCAGCAGCTTCAGCGGGAGGTGGATAGAGAATGAGCAGTTCTTC	CASSFSGRWIENEQFF
.	TRBV30	TRBJ2-7	many	TGTGCCTGGAGACCCCAGCCCTACGAGCAGTACTTC	CAWRPQPYEQYF
TRBD2	TRBV5-4	TRBJ2-1	many	TGTGCCAGCAGTCAAGTAGCGGGAGACACCTACAATGAGCAGTTCTTC	CASSQVAGDTYNEQFF
.	TRBV7-9	TRBJ2-3	many	TGTGCCAGCAGCCCGCTAGGGGTGCGAGATACGCAGTATTTT	CASSPLGVRDTQYF
.	TRBV7-6	TRBJ1-5	many	TGTGCCAGCAGTTCTCCCGGGGGGCCCCAGCATTTT	CASSSPGGPQHF
.	TRBV9	TRBJ2-1	many	TGTGCCAGCAGCCCTTGGAGCGCCAGGGGCTACAATGAGCAGTTCTTC	CASSPWSARGYNEQFF
.	TRBV20-1	TRBJ1-2	many	TGCAGTGCCAGCGCCAGGGACTATGGCTACACCTTC	CSASARDYGYTF
.	TRBV20-1	TRBJ2-1	many	TGCAGTGCTAGAGCCTGGGGCAACTATGAGCAGTTCTTC	CSARAWGNYEQFF
.	TRBV27	TRBJ2-7	many	TGTGCCAGCGGGATGGGGGTCTACGAGCAGTACTTC	CASGMGVYEQYF
.	TRBV4-1	TRBJ1-2	few	TGCGCCAGCAGCCAAGAAGGTGTCAGGGGTACCTATGGCTACACCTTC	CASSQEGVRGTYGYTF
.	TRBV5-5	TRBJ1-4	many	TGTGCCAGCAGCTCACTCGGATCGGATGAAAAACTGTTTTTT	CASSSLGSDEKLFF
.	TRBV30	TRBJ2-7	many	TGTGCCTGGAGTGTTAGGCAGGGTGGAGAGCAGTACTTC	CAWSVRQGGEQYF
.	TRBV11-3	TRBJ1-2	many	TGTGCCAGATTTACAGGCTATGCCTACTATGGCTACACCTTC	CARFTGYAYYGYTF
.	TRBV2	TRBJ2-2	.	TGTGTCAGCAGGGAAAGGAGATCAACCGGGGAGCTGTTTTTT	CVSRERRSTGELFF